This T cell receptor (beta chain) was identified during a study of cytomegalovirus exposure and HLA in healthy donors. Overall study: The 130 or so validation repertoires used the same platform as the approximately 670 first-cohort repertoires (as reported by a later analysis).

The data were produced by immunoSEQ multiplex PCR, yet TCRdb's version contains in-frame clones alone and is incomplete. The repertoire includes around 200,000 clones, 81% of them detected once, and over 0.95% sits in the top ten. Study results and caveats: In vitro data verified a few CMV-associated chains as specific for CMV antigens. The authors enumerated under 200 TCR beta chains as linked to cytomegalovirus. It was reported that the classifier diagnosed cytomegalovirus status with high specificity and sensitivity in both the original and validation cohorts.

V lost 6 bases and J 0 bases, leaving 14 bases between the germline ends. This CDR3 is 15 amino acids long. Germline V CDR1 and CDR2: SQVTM, ANQGSEA. This clone was seen only once. As yet, its antigen is unknown. The V gene is TRBV29-1, the J gene TRBJ1-4; D gene ambiguous. Input material: PBMCs. This clonotype originated in a young woman in good health and CMV-seronegative. The CDR3 is CSVPGGGTTNEKLFF. The CDR3 DNA reads TGCAGCGTCCCAGGTGGCGGGACAACTAATGAAAAACTGTTTTTT. The whole variable domain, filled in from reference TRBV29-1 and TRBJ1-4, reads SAVISQKPSRDICQRGTSLTIQCQVDSQVTMMFWYRQQPGQSLTLIATANQGSEATYESGFVIDKFPISRPNLTFSTLTVSNMSPEDSSIYLCSVPGGGTTNEKLFFGSGTQLSVL.